A selection of T cell receptor beta chains follows, all from one sample in a study of T cells in Graves' hyperthyroidism and ophthalmopathy. TCRdb analysed the multiplex PCR reads with MiXCR anew, one entry per CDR3 protein. Of approximately 430,000 distinct CDR3 sequences listed, roughly 14% are singletons. The sample taken for sequencing was blood. The source of these receptors is a young woman with Graves' hyperthyroidism. Both conserved end residues are part of each CDR3. The order of the fields is V gene, D gene, J gene, clone size, CDR3 DNA, CDR3 protein. The D gene is left open where the match is weak. Some rows mark clone size as missing; the rest say once, few, many or name a class of expanded clone.

TRBV11-2	NA	TRBJ2-5	many	TGTGCCAGCAGCTTAAGGCCGGACCAAGAGACCCAGTACTTC	CASSLRPDQETQYF
TRBV3-1	NA	TRBJ2-7	many	TGTGCCAGCAGCCAAGCGCCCCCCTACGAGCAGTACTTC	CASSQAPPYEQYF
TRBV20-1	TRBD2	TRBJ2-3	few	TGCAGTGCCCTTAGCGGGAGAGCTAGCACAGATACGCAGTATTTT	CSALSGRASTDTQYF
TRBV20-1	TRBD1	TRBJ2-4	NA	TGCAGTGCTAGTCCGGGACAGGGTAACATTCAGTACTTC	CSASPGQGNIQYF
TRBV18	NA	TRBJ2-1	many	TGTGCCAGCTCCCCAAACCTCTACAATGAGCAGTTCTTC	CASSPNLYNEQFF
TRBV25-1	TRBD2	TRBJ2-2	once	TGTGCCAGCAGCGGGGGGGACGCCGGGGAGCTGTTTTTT	CASSGGDAGELFF
TRBV3-1	TRBD1	TRBJ1-4	many	TGTGCCAGCAGCCAAGATCCGACGGACAGGGCTAATGAAAAACTGTTTTTT	CASSQDPTDRANEKLFF
TRBV12-3/TRBV12-4	NA	TRBJ2-5	few	TGTGCCAGCAGTTTAATGGAGGACAGCCAAGAGACCCAGTACTTC	CASSLMEDSQETQYF
TRBV5-1	NA	TRBJ1-3	many	TGCGCCAGCAGCCCGACAGTTACTGGAAACACCATATATTTT	CASSPTVTGNTIYF
TRBV20-1	NA	TRBJ1-5	many	TGCAGTGCTATCAGGTCGGCTATCAATCAGCCCCAGCATTTT	CSAIRSAINQPQHF
TRBV12-3/TRBV12-4	NA	TRBJ1-3	many	TGTGCCAGCACCTCAAATTTTAGGGGAAACACCATATATTTT	CASTSNFRGNTIYF
TRBV20-1	TRBD2	TRBJ2-7	NA	TGCAGTGCTAGCCTAGCGGGGACCCCCTACGAGCAGTACTTC	CSASLAGTPYEQYF
TRBV7-9	NA	TRBJ2-7	NA	TGTGCCAGCAGCCCCGCCCGGGACTCATCCTACGAGCAGTACTTC	CASSPARDSSYEQYF
TRBV25-1	NA	TRBJ2-7	few	TGTGCCAGCATCTTACCAAGCGCGGGACAGACGTACGAGCAGTACTTC	CASILPSAGQTYEQYF
TRBV5-1	TRBD1	TRBJ2-6	few	TGCGCCAGCAGCGCACAGGGGGCGTACTCTGGGGCCAACGTCCTGACTTTC	CASSAQGAYSGANVLTF
TRBV5-1	NA	TRBJ1-4	many	TGCGCCAGCAGCTTGGGTGGGGGTAATGAAAAACTGTTTTTT	CASSLGGGNEKLFF
TRBV6-6	NA	TRBJ2-2	NA	TGTGCCAGCAGTTACTCAGACGGATTGTCGGAGCTGTTTTTT	CASSYSDGLSELFF
TRBV28	NA	TRBJ2-5	many	TGTGCCAGCAGTTTATTTCAAACGTCGGGGGGCAGAGAGACCCAGTACTTC	CASSLFQTSGGRETQYF
TRBV5-7	NA	TRBJ1-5	many	TGTGCCAGCAGCTCAGCGGGGGAGACCAATCAGCCCCAGCATTTT	CASSSAGETNQPQHF
TRBV20-1	NA	TRBJ1-2	many	TGCAGTGCTAGAGATGACCGCTACGGGGGGAACTATGGCTACACCTTC	CSARDDRYGGNYGYTF
TRBV12-3/TRBV12-4	NA	TRBJ1-3	many	TGTGCCAGCAGCCGGGAAACTGGAAACACCATATATTTT	CASSRETGNTIYF
TRBV18	NA	TRBJ1-1	many	TGTGCCAGCTCACCACCAGCCTCGGTCGGGACTGAAGCTTTCTTT	CASSPPASVGTEAFF
TRBV20-1	TRBD1	TRBJ1-6	many	TGCAGTGCTCGGGACAGGGCGGGGTCACCCCTCCACTTT	CSARDRAGSPLHF
TRBV7-7	TRBD1	TRBJ2-5	NA	TGTGCTAGCAGCCCGGACAGGGGGTCGGAGACCCAGTACTTC	CASSPDRGSETQYF
TRBV20-1	NA	TRBJ2-3	many	TGCAGTGCTGCCGTGGGGATATACACAGATACGCAGTATTTT	CSAAVGIYTDTQYF
TRBV9	NA	TRBJ2-7	NA	TGTGCCAGCAGCGAGGTACCGGGCCTCTCCTACGAGCAGTACTTC	CASSEVPGLSYEQYF
TRBV12-5	NA	TRBJ1-6	many	TGTGCTAGTGGGCACGGAGTCGACTATAATTCACCCCTCCACTTT	CASGHGVDYNSPLHF
TRBV19	NA	TRBJ1-5	NA	TGTGCCAGTAGTATTCTGTTCAGGGCAAGCAATCAGCCCCAGCATTTT	CASSILFRASNQPQHF
TRBV5-6	TRBD2	TRBJ2-3	NA	TGTGCCAGCAGCCAGGGACTAGCGGGGGGCATCACAGATACGCAGTATTTT	CASSQGLAGGITDTQYF
TRBV30	TRBD2	TRBJ2-7	many	TGTGCCTGTACTAGCGGGGCCCCCTACGAGCAGTACTTC	CACTSGAPYEQYF
TRBV29-1	NA	TRBJ1-2	many	TGCAGCGTTTCATCCCCCCCTGGCTACACCTTC	CSVSSPPGYTF
TRBV5-1	TRBD1	TRBJ2-7	many	TGCGCCAGCAGCAATACAGGGGCGTACGAGCAGTACTTC	CASSNTGAYEQYF
TRBV19	NA	TRBJ1-5	NA	TGTGCCAGTAGCGACAGTCTCAATCAGCCCCAGCATTTT	CASSDSLNQPQHF
TRBV20-1	NA	TRBJ1-6	NA	TGCAGTTTTAAACCCGGGACACCCGATAATTCACCCCTCCACTTT	CSFKPGTPDNSPLHF
TRBV6-5	NA	TRBJ2-1	many	TGTGCCAGCAGTTACTCGTGGACCCAGAGCTCCTACAATGAGCAGTTCTTC	CASSYSWTQSSYNEQFF
TRBV19	NA	TRBJ1-1	few	TGTGCCAGTAGTATCGGGACGGGGGGGATCGGTGAAGCTTTCTTT	CASSIGTGGIGEAFF
TRBV27	NA	TRBJ2-1	many	TGTGCCAGCAGTCCGGGGAGATACAATGAGCAGTTCTTC	CASSPGRYNEQFF
TRBV2	NA	TRBJ1-6	few	TGTGCCAGCAGTGGGGTGGTAGGGAATAATTCACCCCTCCACTTT	CASSGVVGNNSPLHF
TRBV7-3	NA	TRBJ2-7	many	TGTGCCAGCAGCTTACTGGGAGGCTACGAGCAGTACTTC	CASSLLGGYEQYF
TRBV27	NA	TRBJ2-7	many	TGTGCCAGCAGTTCAGGGGGGGCAGTTTCCTACGAGCAGTACTTC	CASSSGGAVSYEQYF
TRBV20-1	TRBD2	TRBJ2-1	many	TGCAGTGCTAGAGATCATTTGGGACTAGCGGGGGGAAATGAGCAGTTCTTC	CSARDHLGLAGGNEQFF
TRBV4-1	NA	TRBJ1-5	many	TGCGCCAGCAGCCACCCCGGGGGGTATGGCAATCAGCCCCAGCATTTT	CASSHPGGYGNQPQHF
TRBV2	TRBD1	TRBJ1-2	many	TGTGCCAGCAGTGTGGACAGGGTCGGCTACACCTTC	CASSVDRVGYTF
TRBV5-1	NA	TRBJ1-2	many	TGCGCCAGCAGCTTGCGGTCAGACCTAACAGGGTATGGCTACACCTTC	CASSLRSDLTGYGYTF
TRBV5-1	TRBD1	TRBJ1-6	few	TGCGCCAGCAGCCCGGACAGGAGCTCCCATAATTCACCCCTCCACTTT	CASSPDRSSHNSPLHF
TRBV20-1	TRBD1	TRBJ1-3	many	TGCAGTGCTAGAGATCGAGGGGGCCTTTGGAACACCATATATTTT	CSARDRGGLWNTIYF
TRBV5-1	TRBD2	TRBJ2-1	few	TGCGCCAGCAGCCTCGGACTAGCGGGAGTCGATGAGCAGTTCTTC	CASSLGLAGVDEQFF
TRBV2	NA	TRBJ1-2	NA	TGTGCCAGCAGTGTTGGTCCCATCTGTGGCTACACCTTC	CASSVGPICGYTF
TRBV6-1	NA	TRBJ2-1	many	TGTGCCAGCAGTTACGACGGGACTCTCACCTACAATGAGCAGTTCTTC	CASSYDGTLTYNEQFF
TRBV20-1	TRBD2	TRBJ2-7	many	TGCAGTGCTAGGTCCTCCCGGACTAGCGGGGGCAGCGAGCAGTACTTC	CSARSSRTSGGSEQYF
TRBV11-3	TRBD1	TRBJ1-1	NA	TGTGCCAGCAGCTTATTAGGGACAGGGGCGATGAACACTGAAGCTTTCTTT	CASSLLGTGAMNTEAFF
TRBV10-2	NA	TRBJ1-3	few	TGCGCCAGCAGTGGATCAGGTCCCGGAAACACCATATATTTT	CASSGSGPGNTIYF
TRBV24-1	NA	TRBJ2-1	NA	TGTGCCACCAGTGATTTGTGGCGCAATGAGCAGTTCTTC	CATSDLWRNEQFF
TRBV7-8	TRBD1	TRBJ2-2	many	TGTGCCAGCAGCACCCAACAGGGGGCTGGAATCGGGGAGCTGTTTTTT	CASSTQQGAGIGELFF
TRBV30	NA	TRBJ2-6	many	TGTGCCTGGAGTGCTGGAAGGGCTGGGGCCAACGTCCTGACTTTC	CAWSAGRAGANVLTF
TRBV7-7	TRBD2	TRBJ2-1	many	TGTGCTAGCAGCCCGCGGGGGGCGAGGGACAATGAGCAGTTCTTC	CASSPRGARDNEQFF
TRBV30	TRBD2	TRBJ2-7	many	TGTGCCTGGAGCGCCGGACTAGCGGGACGCTACGAGCAGTACTTC	CAWSAGLAGRYEQYF